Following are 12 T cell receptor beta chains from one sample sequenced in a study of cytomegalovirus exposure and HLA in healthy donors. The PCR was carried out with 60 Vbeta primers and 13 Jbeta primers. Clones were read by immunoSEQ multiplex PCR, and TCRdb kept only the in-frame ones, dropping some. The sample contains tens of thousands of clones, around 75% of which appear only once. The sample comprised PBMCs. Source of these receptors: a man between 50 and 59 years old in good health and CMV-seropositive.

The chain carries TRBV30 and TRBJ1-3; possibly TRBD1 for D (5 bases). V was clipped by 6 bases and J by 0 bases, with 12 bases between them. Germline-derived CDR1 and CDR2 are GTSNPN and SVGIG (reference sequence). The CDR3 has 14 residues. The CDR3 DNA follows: TGTGCCTGTCCTAGGGGCAGCTCTGGAAACACCATATATTTT. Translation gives CACPRGSSGNTIYF.

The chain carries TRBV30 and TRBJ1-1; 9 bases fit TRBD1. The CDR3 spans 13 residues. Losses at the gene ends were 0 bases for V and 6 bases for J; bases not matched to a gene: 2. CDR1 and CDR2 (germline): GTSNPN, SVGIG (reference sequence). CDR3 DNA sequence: TGTGCCTGGAGTGTACGACAGGGGGCTGAAGCTTTCTTT. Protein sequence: CAWSVRQGAEAFF.

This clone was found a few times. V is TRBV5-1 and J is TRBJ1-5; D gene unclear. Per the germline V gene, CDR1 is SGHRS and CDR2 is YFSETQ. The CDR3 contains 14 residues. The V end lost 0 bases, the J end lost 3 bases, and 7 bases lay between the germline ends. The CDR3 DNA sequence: TGCGCCAGCAGCTTGGGCCAGTACAATCAGCCCCAGCATTTT. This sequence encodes CASSLGQYNQPQHF.

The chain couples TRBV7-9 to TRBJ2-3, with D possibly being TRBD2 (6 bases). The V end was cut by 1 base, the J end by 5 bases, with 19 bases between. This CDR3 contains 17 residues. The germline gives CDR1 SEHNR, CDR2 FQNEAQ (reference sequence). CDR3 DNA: TGTGCCAGCAGCTTAGGGAACTACATGAAGGGAGGAGATACGCAGTATTTT. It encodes CASSLGNYMKGGDTQYF.

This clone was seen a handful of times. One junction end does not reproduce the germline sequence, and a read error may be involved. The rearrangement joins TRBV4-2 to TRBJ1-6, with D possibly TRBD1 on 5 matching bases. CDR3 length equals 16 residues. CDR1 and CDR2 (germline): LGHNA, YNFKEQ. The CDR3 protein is CASSEEGSSYNSPLHF. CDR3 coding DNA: TGTGCCAGCAGCGAAGAGGGGAGCTCCTATAATTCACCCCTCCACTTT.

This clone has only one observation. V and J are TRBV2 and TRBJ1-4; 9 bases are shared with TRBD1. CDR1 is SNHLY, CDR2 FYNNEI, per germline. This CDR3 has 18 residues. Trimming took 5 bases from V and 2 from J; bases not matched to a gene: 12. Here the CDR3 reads CASSTRAGTGRTNEKLFF. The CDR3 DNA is TGTGCCAGCAGTACACGCGCCGGGACAGGGAGGACTAATGAAAAACTGTTTTTT.

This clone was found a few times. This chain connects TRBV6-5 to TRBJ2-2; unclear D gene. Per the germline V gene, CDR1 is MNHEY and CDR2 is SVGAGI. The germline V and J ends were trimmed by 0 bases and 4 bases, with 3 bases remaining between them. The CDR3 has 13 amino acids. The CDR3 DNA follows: TGTGCCAGCAGTTACTCCTTCACCGGGGAGCTGTTTTTT. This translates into CASSYSFTGELFF.

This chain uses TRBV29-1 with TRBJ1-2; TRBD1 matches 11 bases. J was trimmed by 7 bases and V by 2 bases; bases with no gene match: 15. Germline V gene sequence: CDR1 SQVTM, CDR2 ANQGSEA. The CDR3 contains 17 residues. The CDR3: CSVEKDRGLQPPAGYTF. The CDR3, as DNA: TGCAGCGTTGAAAAGGACAGGGGGCTGCAACCACCGGCTGGCTACACCTTC. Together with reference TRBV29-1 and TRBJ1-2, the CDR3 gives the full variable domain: SAVISQKPSRDICQRGTSLTIQCQVDSQVTMMFWYRQQPGQSLTLIATANQGSEATYESGFVIDKFPISRPNLTFSTLTVSNMSPEDSSIYLCSVEKDRGLQPPAGYTFGSGTRLTVV.

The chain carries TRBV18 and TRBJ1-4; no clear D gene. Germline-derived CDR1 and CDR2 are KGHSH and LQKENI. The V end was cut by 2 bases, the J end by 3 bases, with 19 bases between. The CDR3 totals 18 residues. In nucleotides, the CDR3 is TGTGCCAGCTCACCAAAGCGGGCGTCCACGACTGCTAATGAAAAACTGTTTTTT. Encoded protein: CASSPKRASTTANEKLFF.

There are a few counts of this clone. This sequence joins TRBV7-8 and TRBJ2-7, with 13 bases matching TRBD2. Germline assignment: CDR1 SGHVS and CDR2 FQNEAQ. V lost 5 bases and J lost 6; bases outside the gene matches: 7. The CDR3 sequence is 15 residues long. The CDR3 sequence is CASSPRTSGSGEQYF. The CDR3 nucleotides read TGTGCCAGCAGCCCAAGGACTAGCGGGAGCGGCGAGCAGTACTTC.

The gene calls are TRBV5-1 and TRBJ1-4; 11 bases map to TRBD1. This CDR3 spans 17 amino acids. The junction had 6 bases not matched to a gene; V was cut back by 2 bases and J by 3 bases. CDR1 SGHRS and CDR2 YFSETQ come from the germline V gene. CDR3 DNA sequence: TGCGCCAGCAGCTTCGGACAGGGGGCTTTGGCTAATGAAAAACTGTTTTTT. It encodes CASSFGQGALANEKLFF.

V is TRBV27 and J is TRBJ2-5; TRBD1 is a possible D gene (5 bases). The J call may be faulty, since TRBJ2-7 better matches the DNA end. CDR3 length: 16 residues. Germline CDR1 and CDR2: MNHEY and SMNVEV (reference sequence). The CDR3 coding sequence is TGTGCCAGCAGTCCAGTGGGGCAGGGAATCTCCTACGAGCAGTACTTC. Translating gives CASSPVGQGISYEQYF.